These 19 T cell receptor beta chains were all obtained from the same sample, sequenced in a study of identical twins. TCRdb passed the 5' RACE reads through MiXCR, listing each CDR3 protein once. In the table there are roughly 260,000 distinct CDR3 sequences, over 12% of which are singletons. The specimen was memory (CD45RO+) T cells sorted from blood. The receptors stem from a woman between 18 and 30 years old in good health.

The CDR3 coding sequence is TGTGCCAGCAGCTCTCGGGACAACCAAAACATTCAGTACTTC. It encodes CASSSRDNQNIQYF. This chain connects TRBV6-5 to TRBJ2-4, with D possibly TRBD1 on 6 matching bases. The CDR3 sequence is 14 residues long. CDR1 and CDR2 (germline): MNHEY, SVGAGI. The ends were cut back, 6 bases at V and 5 bases at J, with 14 bases in the middle.

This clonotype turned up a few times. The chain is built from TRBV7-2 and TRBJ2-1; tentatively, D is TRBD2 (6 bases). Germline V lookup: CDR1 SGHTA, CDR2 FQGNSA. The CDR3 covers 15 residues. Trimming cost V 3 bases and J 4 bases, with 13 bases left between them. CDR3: CASSLAGNHYNEQFF. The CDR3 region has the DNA TGTGCCAGCAGCTTGGCGGGAAACCATTACAATGAGCAGTTCTTC.

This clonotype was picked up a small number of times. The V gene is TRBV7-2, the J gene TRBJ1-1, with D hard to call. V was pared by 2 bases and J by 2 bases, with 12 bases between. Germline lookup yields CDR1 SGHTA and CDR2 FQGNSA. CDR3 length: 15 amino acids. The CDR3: CASSLTPVLNTEAFF. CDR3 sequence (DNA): TGTGCCAGCAGCTTAACACCCGTGCTAAACACTGAAGCTTTCTTT.

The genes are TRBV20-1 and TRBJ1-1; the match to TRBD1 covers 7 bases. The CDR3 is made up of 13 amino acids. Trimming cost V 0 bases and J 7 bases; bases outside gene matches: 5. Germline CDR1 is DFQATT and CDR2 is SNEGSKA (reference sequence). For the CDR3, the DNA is TGCAGTGCTAGAGATGACAGGGTCAGTGAAGCTTTCTTT. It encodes CSARDDRVSEAFF.

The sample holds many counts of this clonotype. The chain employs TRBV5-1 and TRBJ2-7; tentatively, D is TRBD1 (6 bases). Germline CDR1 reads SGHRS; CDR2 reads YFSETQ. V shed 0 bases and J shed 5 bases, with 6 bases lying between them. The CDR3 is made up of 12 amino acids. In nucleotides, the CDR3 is TGCGCCAGCAGCTTGGAGGGGGACGAGCAGTACTTC. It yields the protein CASSLEGDEQYF.

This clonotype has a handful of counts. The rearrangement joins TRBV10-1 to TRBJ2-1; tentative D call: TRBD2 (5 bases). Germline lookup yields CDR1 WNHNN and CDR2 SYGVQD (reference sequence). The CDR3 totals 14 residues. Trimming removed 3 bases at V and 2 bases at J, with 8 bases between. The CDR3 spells CASSDRTPYNEQFF. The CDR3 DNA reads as TGCGCCAGCAGTGACAGGACTCCCTACAATGAGCAGTTCTTC.

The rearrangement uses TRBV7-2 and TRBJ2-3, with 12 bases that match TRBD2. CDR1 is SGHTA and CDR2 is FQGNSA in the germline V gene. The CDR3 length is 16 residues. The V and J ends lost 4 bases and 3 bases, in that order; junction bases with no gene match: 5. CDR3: CASSSSGRGGTDTQYF. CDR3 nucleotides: TGTGCCAGCAGCTCTAGCGGGAGGGGGGGGACAGATACGCAGTATTTT.

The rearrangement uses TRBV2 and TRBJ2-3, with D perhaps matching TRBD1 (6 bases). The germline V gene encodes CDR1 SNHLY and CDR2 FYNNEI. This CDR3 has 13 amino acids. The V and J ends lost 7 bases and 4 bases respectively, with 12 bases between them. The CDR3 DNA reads TGTGCCAGCAATACAGGGTGGGCAGATACGCAGTATTTT. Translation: CASNTGWADTQYF.

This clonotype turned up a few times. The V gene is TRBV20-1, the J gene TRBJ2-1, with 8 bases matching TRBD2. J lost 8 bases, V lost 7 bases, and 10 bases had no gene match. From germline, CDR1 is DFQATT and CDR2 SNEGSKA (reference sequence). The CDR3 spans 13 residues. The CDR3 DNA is TGCAGTGTGCAACTAGCGGAGTGGGATGAGCAGTTCTTC. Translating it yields CSVQLAEWDEQFF.

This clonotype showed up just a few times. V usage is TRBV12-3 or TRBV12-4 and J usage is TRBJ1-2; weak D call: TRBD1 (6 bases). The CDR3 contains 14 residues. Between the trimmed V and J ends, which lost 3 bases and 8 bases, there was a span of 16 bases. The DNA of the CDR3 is TGTGCCAGCAGTTTCCATACGAACAGGGTCGGCTACACCTTC. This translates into CASSFHTNRVGYTF.

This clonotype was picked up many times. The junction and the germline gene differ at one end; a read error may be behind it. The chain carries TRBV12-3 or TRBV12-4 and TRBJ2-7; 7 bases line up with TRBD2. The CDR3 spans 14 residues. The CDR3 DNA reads TGTGCCAGCACTTTAGCGGGCGGGACCCACGAGCAGTACTTC. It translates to CASTLAGGTHEQYF.

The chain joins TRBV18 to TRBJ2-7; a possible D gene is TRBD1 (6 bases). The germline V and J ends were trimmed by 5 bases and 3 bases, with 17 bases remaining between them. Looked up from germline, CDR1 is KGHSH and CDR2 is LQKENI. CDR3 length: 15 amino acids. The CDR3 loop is CASSGTFTGNYEQYF. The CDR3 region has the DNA TGTGCCAGCTCAGGGACATTCACAGGGAACTACGAGCAGTACTTC.

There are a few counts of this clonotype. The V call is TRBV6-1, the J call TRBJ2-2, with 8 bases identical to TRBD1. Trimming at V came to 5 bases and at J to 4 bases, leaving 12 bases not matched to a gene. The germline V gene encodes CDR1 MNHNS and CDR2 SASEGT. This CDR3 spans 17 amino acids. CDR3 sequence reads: CASSKDDRGWVTGELFF. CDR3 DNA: TGTGCCAGCAGTAAAGACGACAGGGGATGGGTCACCGGGGAGCTGTTTTTT.

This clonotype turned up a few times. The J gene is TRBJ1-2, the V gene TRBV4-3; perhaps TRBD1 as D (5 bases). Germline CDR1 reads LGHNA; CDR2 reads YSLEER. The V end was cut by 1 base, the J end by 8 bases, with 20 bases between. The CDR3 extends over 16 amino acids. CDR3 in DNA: TGCGCCAGCAGCCAAGGTTCAGGGACCGTCTTTGGGGGCTACACCTTC. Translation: CASSQGSGTVFGGYTF.

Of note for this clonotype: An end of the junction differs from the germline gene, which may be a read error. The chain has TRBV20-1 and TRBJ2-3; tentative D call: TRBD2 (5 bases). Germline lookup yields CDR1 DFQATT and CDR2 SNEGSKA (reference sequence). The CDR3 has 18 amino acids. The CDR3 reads CCASTSRGDYLSTDTQYF. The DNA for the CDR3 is TGCTGTGCCTCGACCAGTCGTGGTGACTACCTTAGCACAGATACGCAGTATTTT.

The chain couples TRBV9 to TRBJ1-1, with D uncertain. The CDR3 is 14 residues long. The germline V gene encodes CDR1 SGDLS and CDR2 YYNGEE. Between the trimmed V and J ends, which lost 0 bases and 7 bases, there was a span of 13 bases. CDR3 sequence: CASSVARGKGEAFF. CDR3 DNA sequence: TGTGCCAGCAGCGTAGCACGGGGAAAAGGTGAAGCTTTCTTT.

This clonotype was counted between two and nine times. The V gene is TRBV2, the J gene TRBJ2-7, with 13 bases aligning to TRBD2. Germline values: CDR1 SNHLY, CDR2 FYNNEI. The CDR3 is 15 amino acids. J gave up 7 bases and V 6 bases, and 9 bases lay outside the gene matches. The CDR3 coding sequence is TGTGCCAGCAGAGATATCGGACTAGCGGGGGAAGAGCAGTACTTC. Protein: CASRDIGLAGEEQYF.

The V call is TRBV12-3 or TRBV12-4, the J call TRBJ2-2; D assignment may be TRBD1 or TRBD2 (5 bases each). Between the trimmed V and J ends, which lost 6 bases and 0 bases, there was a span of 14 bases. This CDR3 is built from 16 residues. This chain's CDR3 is CASSPGTATNTGELFF. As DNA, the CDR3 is TGTGCCAGCAGCCCGGGGACGGCCACGAACACCGGGGAGCTGTTTTTT.

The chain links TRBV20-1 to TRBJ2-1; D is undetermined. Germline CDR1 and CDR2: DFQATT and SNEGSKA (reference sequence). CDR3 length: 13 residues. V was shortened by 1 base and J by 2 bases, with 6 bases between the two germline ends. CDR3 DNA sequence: TGCAGTGCTAGAGGAGTCCCCTACAATGAGCAGTTCTTC. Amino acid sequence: CSARGVPYNEQFF.